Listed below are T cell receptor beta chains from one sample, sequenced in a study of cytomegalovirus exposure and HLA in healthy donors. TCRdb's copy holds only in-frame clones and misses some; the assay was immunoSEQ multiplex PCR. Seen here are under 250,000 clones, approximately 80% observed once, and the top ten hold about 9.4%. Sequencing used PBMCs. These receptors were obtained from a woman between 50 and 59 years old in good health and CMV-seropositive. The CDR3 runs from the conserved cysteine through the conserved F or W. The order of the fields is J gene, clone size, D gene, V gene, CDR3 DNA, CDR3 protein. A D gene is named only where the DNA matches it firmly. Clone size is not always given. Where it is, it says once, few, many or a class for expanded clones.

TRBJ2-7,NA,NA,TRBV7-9,TGTGCCAGCAGCTTAGATGCAGGATTGGCCTACGAGCAGTACTTC,CASSLDAGLAYEQYF
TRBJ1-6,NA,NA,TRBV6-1,TGTGCCACAGGTCCCTATAATTCACCCCTCCACTTT,CATGPYNSPLHF
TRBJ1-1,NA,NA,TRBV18,TGTGCCAGCTCACCACCCTCCAGGGTGGGCACTGAAGCTTTCTTT,CASSPPSRVGTEAFF
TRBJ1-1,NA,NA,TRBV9,TGTGCCAGCAGCGTAGAAGTTCAGGCCGTCCACGCTTTCTTT,CASSVEVQAVHAFF
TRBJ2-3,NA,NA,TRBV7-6,TGTGCCAGCAGCCCCCCCCGACAGGGACTCACAGATACGCAGTATTTT,CASSPPRQGLTDTQYF
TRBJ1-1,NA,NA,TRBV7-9,TGTGCCAGCAGCGCACAGGAGAACACTGAAGCTTTCTTT,CASSAQENTEAFF
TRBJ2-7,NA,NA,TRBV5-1,TGCGCCAGCAGTCCCGGACAGACCTCCTACGAGCAGTACTTC,CASSPGQTSYEQYF
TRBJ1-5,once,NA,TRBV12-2,TGTGCAAGTCGCTTCTTGACGCGGGATCAGCCCCAGCATTTT,CASRFLTRDQPQHF
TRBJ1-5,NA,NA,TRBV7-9,TGTTCCAGCAGCCGACAGGGCAATCAGCCCCAGCATTTT,CSSSRQGNQPQHF
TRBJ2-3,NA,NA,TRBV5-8,TGTGCCAGCAGCCACGGGAGCGATACGCAGTATTTT,CASSHGSDTQYF
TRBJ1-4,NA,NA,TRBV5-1,TGCGCCAGCAGCTTCAGGGGCGAAGGTGAAAAACTGTTTTTT,CASSFRGEGEKLFF
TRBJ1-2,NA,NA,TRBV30,TGTGCCTGGAGTGTTTCGGTGAACTATGGCTACACCTTC,CAWSVSVNYGYTF
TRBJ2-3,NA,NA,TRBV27,TGTGCCAGCAGTTTGATGAGTACCCCAGATACGCAGTATTTT,CASSLMSTPDTQYF
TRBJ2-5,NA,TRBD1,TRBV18,TGTGCCAGCTCACGCGACAGGGCGACCACAGAGACCCAGTACTTC,CASSRDRATTETQYF
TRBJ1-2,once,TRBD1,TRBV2,TGTGCCAGCAGTGTTTCGAGACAGGGTGGCTATGGCTACACCTTC,CASSVSRQGGYGYTF
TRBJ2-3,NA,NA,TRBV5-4,TGTGCCAGCAGCCAAACACAGGGATCAGATACGCAGTATTTT,CASSQTQGSDTQYF
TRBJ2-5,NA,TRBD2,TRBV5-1,TGCGCCAGCAGCTTGGAGCCCTCTAGCGGGGAAGAGACCCAGTACTTC,CASSLEPSSGEETQYF
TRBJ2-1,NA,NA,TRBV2,TGTGCCAGCAGCCTCCGTAAAAACACCCAGGGCAATGAGCAGTTCTTC,CASSLRKNTQGNEQFF
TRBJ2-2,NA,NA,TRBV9,TGTGCCAGCAGCTCCTCCCCAGGGAAGGTGGTCACCGGGGAGCTGTTTTTT,CASSSSPGKVVTGELFF
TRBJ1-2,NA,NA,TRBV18,TGTGCCAGCTCACTAATGGACGGGGTAAACTATGGCTACACCTTC,CASSLMDGVNYGYTF
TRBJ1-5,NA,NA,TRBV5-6,TGTGCCAGCAGCTTTTATTTGGACTTACAACAAGGGCAGCCCCAGCATTTT,CASSFYLDLQQGQPQHF
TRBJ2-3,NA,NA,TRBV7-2,TGTGCCAGCAGCTCGACTACAGATACGCAGTATTTT,CASSSTTDTQYF
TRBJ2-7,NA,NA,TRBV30,TGTGCCTGGAGCCCCCGGGTGAGGACCTACGAGCAGTACTTC,CAWSPRVRTYEQYF
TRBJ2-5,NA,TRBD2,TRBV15,TGTGCCACCAGCGGGAGCGGGGAACAAGAGACCCAGTACTTC,CATSGSGEQETQYF
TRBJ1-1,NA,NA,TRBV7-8,TGTGCCAGCAGCTTATTGGCAGGGAACACTGAAGCTTTCTTT,CASSLLAGNTEAFF
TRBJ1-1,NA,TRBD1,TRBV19,TGTGCCAGTAGTATTGGCCGGGTCGTTGGACAGGGCCGCACTGAAGCTTTCTTT,CASSIGRVVGQGRTEAFF
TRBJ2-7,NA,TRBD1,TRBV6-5,TGTGCCAGCAGTCCACAGGGGTTGCGCTACGAGCAGTACTTC,CASSPQGLRYEQYF
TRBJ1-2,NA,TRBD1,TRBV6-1,TGTGCCAGCAGTGAGGACAGGGGGCTCGGCTATGGCTACACCTTC,CASSEDRGLGYGYTF
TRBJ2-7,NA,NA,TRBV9,TGTGCCAGCAGCGTAGGTGGCATACCCTACGAGCAGTACTTC,CASSVGGIPYEQYF
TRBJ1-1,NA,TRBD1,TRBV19,TGTGCCAGTAGTAGCATAGAGGGGGCTAATGAAGCTTTCTTT,CASSSIEGANEAFF
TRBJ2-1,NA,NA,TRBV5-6,TGTGCCAGCAGCTTCGTGGGCAGCAATGAGCAGTTCTTC,CASSFVGSNEQFF
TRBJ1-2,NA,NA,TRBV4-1,TGCGCCAGCAGTCAAGATCCCGGAGCCTATGGCTACACCTTC,CASSQDPGAYGYTF
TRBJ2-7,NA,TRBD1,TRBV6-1,TGTGCCAGCAGTGGCGCCGGACAGGCATACGAGCAGTACTTC,CASSGAGQAYEQYF